This TCR beta chain originates from a study of radiation and T cells in renal cell carcinoma. Study-wide results and caveats: Baseline intratumoral clonotype presence is unknown without pretreatment biopsies. Top tumor clonotypes rose in blood 2 weeks post-radiation, then contracted.

CDR1 and CDR2 (germline): LNHDA, SQIVND (reference sequence). The CDR3 spans 13 residues. The germline V and J ends were trimmed by 5 bases and 1 base, with 6 bases remaining between them. Of note for this clone: Its specificity is unknown.

Regarding time point: blood 2 weeks post-SBRT. Sample treatment: 15 Gy SBRT to primary tumor, nephrectomy 4 weeks later. This renal cell carcinoma was of the clear cell type. TCRdb keeps only in-frame clones here, not all; method: immunoSEQ multiplex PCR. The sample lists tens of thousands of clones; about 86% were seen once. This chain connects TRBV19 to TRBJ1-3; D not certain. Sequences were derived from blood, sampled from a patient whose treatment included radiotherapy and nephrectomy. This receptor was obtained from a woman in her forties or fifties with renal cell carcinoma. CDR3 DNA sequence: TGTGCCAGTAGTGAGATATCTGGAAACACCATATATTTT. Amino acids: CASSEISGNTIYF.